These T cell receptor beta chains were read from a single sample in a study of cytomegalovirus exposure and HLA in healthy donors. Using immunoSEQ multiplex PCR, the repertoire was profiled, and TCRdb retains in-frame clones only, with some absent. This sample carries about 130,000 clones, with roughly 2% going to the ten biggest clones. Sequenced sample: PBMCs. The receptors originated from a woman aged 55-69 years in good health and CMV-seronegative. Each CDR3 is given with its conserved first and last residue. The D gene is left open where the match is weak.

V gene: TRBV5-1
D gene: -
J gene: TRBJ2-7
CDR3 DNA: TGCGCCAGCAGCCCCGACCCTGGGGGGTCAAGGTACGAGCAGTACTTC
CDR3 protein: CASSPDPGGSRYEQYF

V gene: TRBV6-1
D gene: TRBD1
J gene: TRBJ1-3
CDR3 DNA: TGTGCCAGCAGTGAGGGGACAGGGGTTGGAAACACCATATATTTT
CDR3 protein: CASSEGTGVGNTIYF

V gene: TRBV2
D gene: -
J gene: TRBJ1-1
CDR3 DNA: TGTGCCAGCAGCTATATCCAGGGGAACACTGAAGCTTTCTTT
CDR3 protein: CASSYIQGNTEAFF

V gene: TRBV5-4
D gene: -
J gene: TRBJ2-2
CDR3 DNA: TGTGCCAGCCACACGGGTTGGCCGAACACCGGGGAGCTGTTTTTT
CDR3 protein: CASHTGWPNTGELFF

V gene: TRBV28
D gene: -
J gene: TRBJ1-1
CDR3 DNA: TGTGCCATTCTAACGGGGGGTCGCCACACTGAAGCTTTCTTT
CDR3 protein: CAILTGGRHTEAFF

V gene: TRBV7-9
D gene: TRBD2
J gene: TRBJ2-4
CDR3 DNA: TGTGCCAGCAGCCTAGGACTAGCGGGGGAACTAGCCAAAAACATTCAGTACTTC
CDR3 protein: CASSLGLAGELAKNIQYF

V gene: TRBV27
D gene: TRBD1
J gene: TRBJ2-7
CDR3 DNA: TGTGCCAGCAGTTTGGGGTCGGGGACAGGGATCTACGAGCAGTACTTC
CDR3 protein: CASSLGSGTGIYEQYF

V gene: TRBV5-1
D gene: TRBD1
J gene: TRBJ2-7
CDR3 DNA: TGCGCCAGCAGCTTGGGGCCTAGGACAGGGAACTACGAGCAGTACTTC
CDR3 protein: CASSLGPRTGNYEQYF

V gene: TRBV9
D gene: TRBD1
J gene: TRBJ1-4
CDR3 DNA: TGTGCCAGCAGCGGCCGACAGGGGAGAAATGAAAAACTGTTTTTT
CDR3 protein: CASSGRQGRNEKLFF

V gene: TRBV29-1
D gene: -
J gene: TRBJ2-5
CDR3 DNA: TGCAGCGAGAAAACAGGGCTTGCAGAGACCCAGTACTTC
CDR3 protein: CSEKTGLAETQYF

V gene: TRBV9
D gene: TRBD1
J gene: TRBJ1-1
CDR3 DNA: TGTGCCAGCAGCCCCGGACAGGGGGCCAGGGGCACTGAAGCTTTCTTT
CDR3 protein: CASSPGQGARGTEAFF

V gene: TRBV7-2
D gene: TRBD2
J gene: TRBJ2-7
CDR3 DNA: TGTGCCAGCAGCATCTCTAGCGGGAGTTACGAGCAGTACTTC
CDR3 protein: CASSISSGSYEQYF

V gene: TRBV2
D gene: -
J gene: TRBJ1-3
CDR3 DNA: TGTGCCAGCAGTGGGGGCCAGGGCTCTGGAAACACCATATATTTT
CDR3 protein: CASSGGQGSGNTIYF

V gene: TRBV9
D gene: TRBD2
J gene: TRBJ2-1
CDR3 DNA: TGTGCCAGCAGCGTCTCCAGCGGGAGGGCCAGCTCCTACAATGAGCAGTTCTTC
CDR3 protein: CASSVSSGRASSYNEQFF

V gene: TRBV5-4
D gene: TRBD2
J gene: TRBJ2-3
CDR3 DNA: TGTGCCAGCAGCTTATATCCTCCGGAGCGGGAGAGAGATACGCAGTATTTT
CDR3 protein: CASSLYPPERERDTQYF

V gene: TRBV5-1
D gene: TRBD1
J gene: TRBJ2-7
CDR3 DNA: TGCGCCAGCAGCGCAGACAGGGGGCAGTACTTC
CDR3 protein: CASSADRGQYF

V gene: TRBV7-6
D gene: -
J gene: TRBJ1-1
CDR3 DNA: TGTGCCAGCAGCTTCGACCAGGCCAACACTGAAGCTTTCTTT
CDR3 protein: CASSFDQANTEAFF

V gene: TRBV28
D gene: -
J gene: TRBJ1-6
CDR3 DNA: TGTGCCAGCAGTACCCCTCTAGGAGAGAATTCACCCCTCCACTTT
CDR3 protein: CASSTPLGENSPLHF

V gene: TRBV19
D gene: TRBD2
J gene: TRBJ2-5
CDR3 DNA: TGTGCCAGTAGTATCCGTCCTAGCGGGAGGCCCGCAGAGACCCAGTACTTC
CDR3 protein: CASSIRPSGRPAETQYF

V gene: TRBV28
D gene: -
J gene: TRBJ1-6
CDR3 DNA: TGTGCCAGCAGTAGGCCAGGAAGCTCCTATAATTCACCCCTCCACTTT
CDR3 protein: CASSRPGSSYNSPLHF

V gene: TRBV15
D gene: -
J gene: TRBJ1-4
CDR3 DNA: TGTGCCACCAGCAGAGGGGGAGCAGGGGATGAAAAACTGTTTTTT
CDR3 protein: CATSRGGAGDEKLFF

V gene: TRBV7-2
D gene: -
J gene: TRBJ1-2
CDR3 DNA: TGTGCCAGCAGCTTGGCCAGGAGGGACTATGGCTACACCTTC
CDR3 protein: CASSLARRDYGYTF

V gene: TRBV9
D gene: -
J gene: TRBJ2-5
CDR3 DNA: TGTGCCAGCAGCGTGGATCCGTTTCGACAGTACAGCAAAGAGACCCAGTACTTC
CDR3 protein: CASSVDPFRQYSKETQYF

V gene: TRBV7-9
D gene: -
J gene: TRBJ1-2
CDR3 DNA: TGTGCCAGCAGCTTAGGGGCAGGAACAGGGCCCAATGGCTACACCTTC
CDR3 protein: CASSLGAGTGPNGYTF

V gene: TRBV23-1
D gene: TRBD1
J gene: TRBJ2-1
CDR3 DNA: TGCGCCAGCAGTCAATCGGACTCAGGGGGCTGCAATGAGCAGTTCTTC
CDR3 protein: CASSQSDSGGCNEQFF

V gene: TRBV28
D gene: TRBD1
J gene: TRBJ1-4
CDR3 DNA: TGTGCCAGCAGTTCAAGGACAGGGGTGAGGGAAAAACTGTTTTTT
CDR3 protein: CASSSRTGVREKLFF

V gene: TRBV5-1
D gene: -
J gene: TRBJ2-1
CDR3 DNA: TGCGCCAGCAGCTTGGTAGGAGAGGTCTACAATGAGCAGTTCTTC
CDR3 protein: CASSLVGEVYNEQFF

V gene: TRBV5-1
D gene: TRBD2
J gene: TRBJ2-7
CDR3 DNA: TGCGCCAGCAGCTTTCCTAGCGGGGGTTCCTACGAGCAGTACTTC
CDR3 protein: CASSFPSGGSYEQYF

V gene: TRBV7-9
D gene: -
J gene: TRBJ2-3
CDR3 DNA: TGTGCCAGCGCCCCGGGGAGGATGGGAGATACGCAGTATTTT
CDR3 protein: CASAPGRMGDTQYF

V gene: TRBV25-1
D gene: TRBD1
J gene: TRBJ1-1
CDR3 DNA: TGTGCCAGCAATGGGATCTACGGGACAGGACCTTTGGCTTTCTTT
CDR3 protein: CASNGIYGTGPLAFF

V gene: TRBV5-6
D gene: -
J gene: TRBJ2-7
CDR3 DNA: TGTGCCAGCAGCGTACGCCGCAGACAGTACTACGAGCAGTACTTC
CDR3 protein: CASSVRRRQYYEQYF

V gene: TRBV11-2
D gene: -
J gene: TRBJ1-1
CDR3 DNA: TGTGCCAGCAGCCCCCGAGCGGGGCCAGGGAAGGGAGCTTTCTTT
CDR3 protein: CASSPRAGPGKGAFF

V gene: TRBV7-3
D gene: -
J gene: TRBJ2-2
CDR3 DNA: TGTGCCAGCAGCTTAGGAGGAGGAACCGGGGAGCTGTTTTTT
CDR3 protein: CASSLGGGTGELFF

V gene: TRBV4-2
D gene: TRBD2
J gene: TRBJ2-1
CDR3 DNA: TGTGCCAGCAGCCAAGATGCGGGAGACTCCTACAATGAGCAGTTCTTC
CDR3 protein: CASSQDAGDSYNEQFF

V gene: TRBV6-1
D gene: -
J gene: TRBJ1-2
CDR3 DNA: TGTGCCAGCAGCCGGGACACCGGATTCTATGGCTACACCTTC
CDR3 protein: CASSRDTGFYGYTF

V gene: TRBV25-1
D gene: TRBD1
J gene: TRBJ1-5
CDR3 DNA: TGTGCCAGCAGGGACAGGGGAAATCAGCCCCAGCATTTT
CDR3 protein: CASRDRGNQPQHF

V gene: TRBV28
D gene: -
J gene: TRBJ1-1
CDR3 DNA: TGTGCCAGCAGCCGGGGGGGTAGCGGCACTGAAGCTTTCTTT
CDR3 protein: CASSRGGSGTEAFF

V gene: TRBV6-5
D gene: -
J gene: TRBJ2-7
CDR3 DNA: TGTGCCAGCAGCCTAGGTCCGGGGTACGAGCAGTACTTC
CDR3 protein: CASSLGPGYEQYF